Listed below are T cell receptor beta chains from one sample, sequenced in a study of blood T cell repertoires in COVID-19. The assay was immunoSEQ multiplex PCR, and TCRdb's table has in-frame clones only and misses some. This table holds around 290,000 clones, approximately 86% found once. The sequenced material came from PBMCs or T cells enriched from blood (not recorded which). These receptors were collected from a woman under 30 who had recovered from COVID-19. Each CDR3 is given with its conserved first and last residue. The D gene is left open where the match is weak. Size tells how often a clone was seen (once, few, many) or the class of an expanded clone, and some rows leave it out.

J,D,size,V,CDR3,DNA
TRBJ2-3,TRBD2,-,TRBV2,CAIGGAGPRTDTQYF,TGTGCCATCGGGGGGGCGGGGCCACGCACAGATACGCAGTATTTT
TRBJ2-3,TRBD1,-,TRBV5-4,CASSPHRGSTDTQYF,TGTGCCAGCAGCCCCCACAGGGGTAGCACAGATACGCAGTATTTT
TRBJ2-1,-,-,TRBV6-2/TRBV6-3,CASSSPAGSAYNEQFF,TGTGCCAGCAGTTCCCCGGCGGGGAGCGCCTACAATGAGCAGTTCTTC
TRBJ1-1,-,-,TRBV30,CAWSVYPPIGAAFF,TGTGCCTGGAGTGTATACCCCCCAATCGGAGCAGCTTTCTTT
TRBJ2-3,TRBD1,-,TRBV3-1/TRBV3-2,CASSHFFLDRAADTQYF,TGTGCCAGCAGCCACTTCTTTCTTGACAGGGCGGCAGATACGCAGTATTTT
TRBJ1-2,TRBD1,few,TRBV30,CASPGGYYGYTF,TGTGCCTCTCCAGGGGGGTACTATGGCTACACCTTC
TRBJ2-7,-,once,TRBV12-2,CASRLTTDRGRVVAYEQYF,TGTGCAAGTCGCTTAACTACGGACAGGGGGCGCGTAGTAGCCTACGAGCAGTACTTC
TRBJ1-2,-,few,TRBV7-9,CASSLDPGVYGYTF,TGTGCCAGCAGCTTAGACCCAGGGGTCTATGGCTACACCTTC
TRBJ1-2,-,few,TRBV2,CASSEASSSYGYTF,TGTGCCAGCAGTGAAGCATCCAGTTCCTATGGCTACACCTTC
TRBJ2-2,-,once,TRBV15,CATSRTVPAAGELFF,TGTGCCACCAGCAGGACCGTGCCTGCGGCCGGGGAGCTGTTTTTT
TRBJ1-2,-,once,TRBV19,CATAEDGGYTF,TGTGCCACCGCGGAGGACGGGGGCTACACCTTC
TRBJ1-2,TRBD1,-,TRBV19,CASSRDREYGYTF,TGTGCCAGTAGTCGGGACAGGGAATATGGCTACACCTTC
TRBJ1-6,-,-,TRBV4-1,CASSQPGSRGSPLHF,TGCGCCAGCAGCCAACCAGGGTCTAGAGGTTCACCCCTCCACTTT
TRBJ2-7,-,-,TRBV5-6,CASSLIGGYEQYF,TGTGCCAGCAGCTTGATAGGGGGATACGAGCAGTACTTC
TRBJ2-1,TRBD2,-,TRBV18,CASSPTSGYYNEQFF,TGTGCCAGCTCGCCGACTAGCGGGTATTACAATGAGCAGTTCTTC
TRBJ1-2,-,-,TRBV10-3,CAISVVTGNYGYTF,TGTGCCATCAGTGTAGTCACAGGGAACTATGGCTACACCTTC
TRBJ1-4,TRBD1,-,TRBV7-9,CASSSYESGQDSNWEKLFF,TGTGCCAGCAGCTCATACGAGTCGGGACAGGATTCCAACTGGGAAAAACTGTTTTTT
TRBJ2-6,-,-,TRBV19,CASSSFGGVDNVLTF,TGTGCCAGTAGCTCTTTTGGAGGGGTGGACAACGTCCTGACTTTC
TRBJ1-4,-,-,TRBV5-8,CASTQVRSIEKLFF,TGTGCCAGCACCCAAGTCCGGTCAATAGAAAAACTGTTTTTT
TRBJ2-4,TRBD2,-,TRBV6-2/TRBV6-3,CASSYLLAGTAKNIQYF,TGTGCCAGCAGTTACTTACTAGCGGGGACGGCCAAAAACATTCAGTACTTC
TRBJ1-1,-,-,TRBV5-1,CASSLSTQGLNTEAFF,TGCGCCAGCAGCTTATCCACACAGGGCTTGAACACTGAAGCTTTCTTT
TRBJ2-3,-,-,TRBV24-1,CATQGLPTDTQYF,TGTGCCACCCAGGGACTTCCCACAGATACGCAGTATTTT
TRBJ2-3,-,-,TRBV7-2,CASSYYSTDTQYF,TGTGCCAGCAGCTACTACTCCACAGATACGCAGTATTTT
TRBJ2-7,TRBD2,-,TRBV3-1/TRBV3-2,CASSQGLAGSYEQYF,TGTGCCAGCAGCCAAGGCTTAGCGGGGTCCTACGAGCAGTACTTC
TRBJ2-1,TRBD2,-,TRBV19,CASSISSGRAYNEQFF,TGTGCCAGTAGTATTTCTAGCGGGAGGGCCTACAATGAGCAGTTCTTC
TRBJ1-3,-,-,TRBV5-1,CASSLDQPEVGNTIYF,TGCGCCAGCAGCTTGGATCAGCCCGAGGTGGGAAACACCATATATTTT
TRBJ2-1,-,-,TRBV30,CAWSKGFGGEQFF,TGTGCCTGGAGTAAGGGTTTCGGCGGGGAGCAGTTCTTC
TRBJ2-3,TRBD1,once,TRBV15,CATSRDEGQGARDTQYF,TGTGCCACCAGCAGAGATGAGGGACAGGGAGCGAGAGATACGCAGTATTTT
TRBJ2-7,-,-,TRBV19,CASSIATAAYEQYF,TGTGCCAGTAGTATAGCGACCGCGGCCTACGAGCAGTACTTC
TRBJ2-5,TRBD1,few,TRBV7-9,CASSRQTGGFFQYF,TGTGCCAGCAGCCGTCAGACAGGGGGCTTTTTCCAGTACTTC
TRBJ1-2,-,-,TRBV2,CASSEWAHGYTF,TGTGCCAGCAGTGAGTGGGCCCATGGCTACACCTTC
TRBJ2-1,-,once,TRBV28,CASSLNRDFYNEQFF,TGTGCCAGCAGTTTGAACAGGGATTTCTACAATGAGCAGTTCTTC
TRBJ2-7,TRBD1,-,TRBV5-4,CASSRPGQGVNEQYF,TGTGCCAGCAGCCGACCTGGACAGGGGGTGAACGAGCAGTACTTC
TRBJ2-7,TRBD1,once,TRBV7-9,CASSSQGVTYEQYF,TGTGCCAGCAGCTCCCAGGGGGTCACCTACGAGCAGTACTTC
TRBJ2-1,-,-,TRBV5-1,CASSLLGYEQFF,TGCGCCAGCAGCTTGCTCGGGTATGAGCAGTTCTTC
TRBJ2-1,-,-,TRBV11-3,CASSLEGADSYNEQFF,TGTGCCAGCAGCTTAGAGGGGGCAGACTCCTACAATGAGCAGTTCTTC
TRBJ2-5,-,-,TRBV3-1/TRBV3-2,CASSQALRGTGQETQYF,TGTGCCAGCAGCCAAGCTCTCCGGGGGACGGGGCAAGAGACCCAGTACTTC
TRBJ2-1,TRBD2,-,TRBV9,CASSVRGEGYNEQFF,TGTGCCAGCAGCGTACGCGGGGAGGGCTACAATGAGCAGTTCTTC
TRBJ1-1,TRBD1,-,TRBV29-1,CSGRDREDTEAFF,TGCAGCGGAAGGGACAGGGAAGACACTGAAGCTTTCTTT
TRBJ2-1,TRBD2,-,TRBV27,CASSRPGLAGGARFF,TGTGCCAGCAGTCGGCCGGGACTAGCGGGGGGGGCTCGGTTCTTC
TRBJ2-1,TRBD2,-,TRBV5-4,CASRGGDNEQFF,TGTGCCAGCAGGGGGGGGGACAATGAGCAGTTCTTC
TRBJ2-3,-,-,TRBV9,CASSRGDTQYF,TGTGCCAGCAGCCGGGGGGATACGCAGTATTTT
TRBJ2-2,-,-,TRBV10-2,CASSPRLDTGELFF,TGCGCCAGCAGTCCCAGGTTGGACACCGGGGAGCTGTTTTTT
TRBJ2-7,-,-,TRBV6-2/TRBV6-3,CASSYRRGRSYEQYF,TGTGCCAGCAGTTACCGGCGGGGGCGCTCCTACGAGCAGTACTTC
TRBJ1-1,-,once,TRBV30,CAWIDLGAWTEAFF,TGTGCCTGGATCGACTTGGGGGCATGGACTGAAGCTTTCTTT
TRBJ1-5,TRBD1,-,TRBV19,CASSIGRDRVNAQHF,TGTGCCAGTAGTATAGGCCGGGACAGGGTAAATGCCCAGCATTTT
TRBJ2-3,-,-,TRBV4-1,CASSQQGSDTQYF,TGCGCCAGCAGCCAGCAGGGGTCAGATACGCAGTATTTT
TRBJ2-2,-,-,TRBV7-9,CASSPWGGAFTGELFF,TGTGCCAGCAGCCCCTGGGGGGGGGCCTTCACCGGGGAGCTGTTTTTT
TRBJ1-2,TRBD1,-,TRBV6-5,CASSRTGSNYGYTF,TGTGCCAGCAGTCGGACAGGAAGCAACTATGGCTACACCTTC
TRBJ1-6,TRBD1,-,TRBV27,CASRGQGKTPLHF,TGTGCCAGCAGGGGACAGGGGAAAACACCCCTCCACTTT
TRBJ1-5,TRBD1,few,TRBV5-3,CARSSGTGYSNQPQHF,TGTGCCAGAAGCTCCGGGACAGGATATAGCAATCAGCCCCAGCATTTT
TRBJ2-1,TRBD2,-,TRBV2,CASRITSVNEQFF,TGTGCCAGCAGGATTACTAGCGTCAATGAGCAGTTCTTC
TRBJ2-1,-,-,TRBV5-1,CASSLGAGVAYNEQFF,TGCGCCAGCAGCTTGGGGGCAGGGGTGGCCTACAATGAGCAGTTCTTC
TRBJ2-2,TRBD2,-,TRBV7-2,CASSFNGGGATGELFF,TGTGCCAGCAGCTTTAATGGCGGGGGGGCCACCGGGGAGCTGTTTTTT
TRBJ2-1,-,-,TRBV4-3,CASSQRGSIPYNEQFF,TGCGCCAGCAGCCAAAGGGGGAGTATTCCCTACAATGAGCAGTTCTTC